The entry below gives a single TCR beta chain sequence along with its context. Its specificity is unknown. The data originate from a study of T cell responses to AZD1222 COVID-19 vaccine. Study observations and caveats: Spike regions recognized by vaccine-associated CD4 TCRs spanned the protein, led by 160-218 and 743-854. Most donors were white British, females outnumbered males, and clonal diversity was possibly underestimated.

The CDR3 has 11 amino acids. Germline V lookup: CDR1 SGHTA, CDR2 FQGNSA. Between the trimmed V and J ends, which lost 8 bases and 10 bases, there was a span of 14 bases. The repertoire was sequenced with immunoSEQ multiplex PCR; TCRdb's copy has only in-frame clones and lacks some. The sample includes around 25,000 clones, over 75% seen only once; the top ten take 34%. This sequence joins TRBV7-2 and TRBJ1-2; D is ambiguous. This clonotype was obtained from an adult who received the AZD1222 COVID-19 vaccine. The source was peripheral blood, collected 28 days after the second AZD1222 dose. In DNA, the CDR3 is TGTGCCAGCTCGAACGGAAGGCACTACACCTTC. It translates to CASSNGRHYTF.